These 11 T cell receptor beta chains came from one sample sequenced in a study of T cell responses to AZD1222 COVID-19 vaccine. TCRdb's table, derived via immunoSEQ multiplex PCR, lists solely in-frame clones and lacks some. The sample includes fewer than 150,000 clones, roughly 91% of them seen just once. The sequencing used peripheral blood, collected on day 0 of AZD1222 vaccination. These receptors all stem from an adult in good health.

The chain carries TRBV25-1 and TRBJ2-1; D is possibly TRBD2 (5 bases). V was trimmed by 8 bases and J by 2 bases, leaving 16 bases between them. The length of the CDR3 is 15 residues. CDR1 is MGHDK and CDR2 is SYGVNS in the germline V gene. The CDR3: CASSSHSAAYNEQFF. CDR3 DNA sequence: TGTGCCAGCTCATCACATAGCGCCGCCTACAATGAGCAGTTCTTC.

The V call is TRBV4-3, the J call TRBJ1-2; perhaps TRBD1 as D (5 bases). Trimming left V 0 bases short and J 4 bases short, with 9 bases between. Germline V gene lookup returns CDR1 LGHNA and CDR2 YSLEER. CDR3 length: 14 amino acids. In nucleotides, the CDR3 is TGCGCCAGCAGCCAAGACGGGGGGGGCTATGGCTACACCTTC. Its translation: CASSQDGGGYGYTF.

The chain recombines TRBV7-9 with TRBJ2-5; a weak D match, TRBD1 (5 bases). Germline-derived CDR1 and CDR2 are SEHNR and FQNEAQ (reference sequence). The V and J ends lost 5 bases and 5 bases respectively, with 9 bases between them. This CDR3 region has 12 residues. The CDR3: CASSKQAETQYF. CDR3 in DNA: TGTGCCAGCAGCAAACAGGCGGAGACCCAGTACTTC. Looking up the rest from reference TRBV7-9 and TRBJ2-5 gives the full variable domain: DTGVSQNPRHKITKRGQNVTFRCDPISEHNRLYWYRQTLGQGPEFLTYFQNEAQLEKSRLLSDRFSAERPKGSFSTLEIQRTEQGDSAMYLCASSKQAETQYFGPGTRLLVL.

V and J are TRBV27 and TRBJ2-3; TRBD1 agrees at 7 bases. CDR1 is MNHEY and CDR2 is SMNVEV in the germline V gene (reference sequence). The V gene end was trimmed by 6 bases and the J gene end by 2 bases; junction bases not matched to a gene: 5. The CDR3 runs 14 residues. This CDR3 reads CASSRDRHTDTQYF. DNA for the CDR3: TGTGCCAGCAGCCGGGACAGACACACAGATACGCAGTATTTT.

The chain combines TRBV28 with TRBJ2-1; maybe TRBD2 (5 bases). Trimming pared 7 bases from V and 9 bases from J, leaving 13 bases between. In germline, CDR1 is MDHEN, CDR2 SYDVKM. This CDR3 region has 12 residues. The CDR3: CASNPSRGEQFF. As DNA, the CDR3 is TGTGCCAGCAACCCTTCTCGGGGTGAGCAGTTCTTC.

The CDR3 loop is CASSEVGGNSYNEQFF. The DNA of the CDR3 is TGTGCCAGCAGTGAAGTAGGGGGGAACTCCTACAATGAGCAGTTCTTC. The chain links TRBV6-1 to TRBJ2-1; the D call may be TRBD1 or TRBD2 (6 bases each). CDR1 MNHNS and CDR2 SASEGT come from the germline V gene. With 1 base removed from V and 0 bases from J, the gap between germline ends came to 10 bases. The CDR3 has 16 residues.

CDR3 in DNA: TGTGCCTGGAGTGACAACACCCCTCGCCAGCATTTT. Protein sequence: CAWSDNTPRQHF. This sequence joins TRBV30 and TRBJ1-5; D uncertain. This CDR3 is built from 12 residues. Per the germline V gene, CDR1 is GTSNPN and CDR2 is SVGIG (reference sequence). V was cut by 1 base and J by 12 bases, with 13 bases left in between. The full variable domain, rest sourced from reference TRBV30 and TRBJ1-5, is SQTIHQWPATLVQPVGSPLSLECTVEGTSNPNLYWYRQAAGRGLQLLFYSVGIGQISSEVPQNLSASRPQDRQFILSSKKLLLSDSGFYLCAWSDNTPRQHFGDGTRLSIL.

The chain couples TRBV2 to TRBJ1-5, with TRBD1 as a possible D gene (5 bases). Germline CDR1 SNHLY, CDR2 FYNNEI. Trimming took 4 bases from V and 4 from J, leaving 14 bases between them. The CDR3 extends over 15 amino acids. Written as DNA, the CDR3 is TGTGCCAGCAGTGTTGGGGGAATGGGAAATCAGCCCCAGCATTTT. Its translation: CASSVGGMGNQPQHF.

The rearrangement joins TRBV29-1 to TRBJ2-3; D is unclear. V shed 6 bases and J shed 6 bases, with 16 bases lying between them. CDR1 is SQVTM and CDR2 is ANQGSEA in the germline V gene. The CDR3 consists of 13 residues. In nucleotides, the CDR3 is TGCAGCGTAAGACCGACCCTTGGGGATACGCAGTATTTT. Protein sequence: CSVRPTLGDTQYF.

J is TRBJ2-5 and V is TRBV2; D gene ambiguous. Germline loops: CDR1 SNHLY, CDR2 FYNNEI. Between the trimmed V and J ends, which lost 2 bases and 2 bases, there was a span of 9 bases. The CDR3 covers 14 residues. The CDR3 loop is CASSESFRQETQYF. Here the CDR3 DNA reads TGTGCCAGCAGTGAAAGTTTCAGGCAAGAGACCCAGTACTTC.

The chain couples TRBV16 to TRBJ2-3, with TRBD2 as a possible D gene (6 bases). Trimming left V 4 bases short and J 3 bases short, with 11 bases between. The V gene's germline CDR1 is KGHSY and CDR2 FQNENV. CDR3 length: 14 residues. In nucleotides, the CDR3 is TGTGCCAGCAGCCGAGCGGGTACTACAGATACGCAGTATTTT. Residues: CASSRAGTTDTQYF.